One sample yielded the 4 T cell receptor beta chains listed below, sequenced in a study of blood T cell repertoires in COVID-19. TCRdb's table, derived via immunoSEQ multiplex PCR, lists solely in-frame clones and lacks some. This table has about 73,000 clones, roughly 89% appearing once. Sequencing was carried out using peripheral blood. The receptors originated from an elderly man with acute or convalescent COVID-19.

This sequence joins TRBV30 and TRBJ2-7; D is possibly TRBD1 (6 bases). There are 14 residues in the CDR3. Germline CDR1 and CDR2: GTSNPN and SVGIG (reference sequence). Trimming pared 2 bases from V and 6 bases from J, leaving 17 bases between. The CDR3 loop is CAWSPGTKILEQYF. CDR3 nucleotides: TGTGCCTGGAGTCCAGGGACAAAAATACTCGAGCAGTACTTC.

The rearrangement uses TRBV5-6 and TRBJ2-3; 9 nucleotides agree with TRBD1. V shed 4 bases and J 7 bases; nucleotides not matched to a gene: 7. CDR1 is SGHDT, CDR2 YYEEEE, per germline. The CDR3 consists of 14 residues. The CDR3 DNA reads as TGTGCCAGCAGCCTTCCGGGACAGGGTTATACGCAGTATTTT. Translating it yields CASSLPGQGYTQYF.

This clone was picked up a small number of times. The genes are TRBV12-3 or TRBV12-4 and TRBJ1-6, with a weak D call TRBD1 (5 bases). The CDR3 spans 13 residues. V lost 6 bases and J lost 7, with 10 bases in between. The CDR3 nucleotides read TGTGCCAGCAGGGGACTGGGGAATTCACCCCTCCACTTT. As protein: CASRGLGNSPLHF.

The chain combines TRBV24-1 with TRBJ2-7; TRBD1 matches 12 bases. Germline V CDR1 and CDR2: KGHDR, SFDVKD. The CDR3 is made up of 13 amino acids. Trimming took 9 bases from V and 6 from J; bases not matched to a gene: 5. The CDR3 loop reads CATSGQGAGEQYF. As DNA, the CDR3 is TGTGCCACCTCGGGACAGGGGGCGGGCGAGCAGTACTTC.